This T cell receptor (beta chain) was documented in a study of technical replicates of blood from a handful of donors. This CDR3 is 14 amino acids long. Germline CDR1 reads PRHDT; CDR2 reads FYEKMQ (reference sequence). The J segment lost 8 bases and the V segment lost 0 bases, leaving 0 bases of the junction unmatched. The method was immunoSEQ multiplex PCR; TCRdb's version includes in-frame clones alone and lacks a portion of them. The sample shows 45,000 to 60,000 clones, more than 95% of them seen only once. The TCR originated in a human donor in good health. The chain recombines TRBV13 with TRBJ2-1; 11 bases agree with TRBD2. Sequenced input: T cells isolated from PBMCs. The CDR3 region is CASSLGGLADEQFF. CDR3 DNA sequence: TGTGCCAGCAGCTTAGGGGGACTAGCGGATGAGCAGTTCTTC.